Shown below are 15 T cell receptor beta chains from a single sample sequenced in a study of T cell clonotyping in hematopoietic cell transplantation listed by TCRdb under 2021. This sample's time point label indicates: recipient sample about 28 days before transplant, after cytoreduction. Library preparation employed the immunoSEQ multiplex PCR assay. TCRdb retrieved this table from immuneACCESS and kept in-frame rearrangements only. Not all clones are present; in checked studies, unresolved V genes account for under half, and no reason is known for the remainder. The sample table holds around 37,000 clones, of which approximately 81% were seen once. The ten largest clones represent approximately 3% of the sample. The sequencing used peripheral blood mononuclear cells, collected before stem cell transplant. The receptors shown here come from a man between 60 and 70 years old with acute myeloid leukemia. Some clones in this sample may be carry-over from other donors' samples.

The gene calls are TRBV10-3 and TRBJ2-7; TRBD1 matches at 11 bases. The V segment lost 7 bases and the J segment 2 bases; nucleotides outside the gene matches: 4. The CDR3 contains 14 residues. CDR1 is ENHRY, CDR2 SYGVKD, per germline. DNA of the CDR3: TGTGCCATCACCCCGGGACAGGGGGCCTACGAGCAGTACTTC. This gives the protein CAITPGQGAYEQYF.

The chain couples TRBV7-2 to TRBJ2-7, with TRBD1 as a possible D gene (5 bases). The CDR3 length is 16 residues. Germline lookup yields CDR1 SGHTA and CDR2 FQGNSA. V was clipped by 1 base and J by 5 bases, with 18 bases between them. The CDR3 nucleotides are TGTGCCAGCAGCTTAGTATCGTTTGGGGCGTTGAACGAGCAGTACTTC. Its protein product is CASSLVSFGALNEQYF.

The J gene is TRBJ2-7, the V gene TRBV28; 9 bases agree with TRBD1. V lost 6 bases to trimming and J lost 5 bases; unmatched junction nucleotides: 11. This CDR3 region has 15 residues. The germline V gene encodes CDR1 MDHEN and CDR2 SYDVKM. The DNA for the CDR3 is TGTGCCAGCAGCCCCCCCGGGACAGGGTATAACGAGCAGTACTTC. This codes for CASSPPGTGYNEQYF. Variable domain in full (rest from reference TRBV28 and TRBJ2-7): DVKVTQSSRYLVKRTGEKVFLECVQDMDHENMFWYRQDPGLGLRLIYFSYDVKMKEKGDIPEGYSVSREKKERFSLILESASTNQTSMYLCASSPPGTGYNEQYFGPGTRLTVT.

V and J are TRBV19 and TRBJ2-7; TRBD2 matches at 12 bases. CDR1 and CDR2 from the germline V gene are LNHDA and SQIVND (reference sequence). The CDR3 contains 15 residues. The V and J ends lost 5 bases and 6 bases, in that order; junction bases with no gene match: 8. The CDR3: CASSVTSGGPFEQYF. The CDR3 DNA reads TGTGCCAGTAGTGTTACTAGCGGGGGGCCGTTCGAGCAGTACTTC.

The genes are TRBV7-2 and TRBJ2-7, with D possibly being TRBD2 (6 bases). Trimming cost V 4 bases and J 6 bases, with 22 bases left between them. CDR1 is SGHTA, CDR2 FQGNSA, per germline. The CDR3 is 16 amino acids. CDR3 in amino acids: CASSSKVTGTAGEQYF. CDR3 DNA: TGTGCCAGCAGCTCTAAGGTTACCGGGACTGCCGGCGAGCAGTACTTC.

The rearrangement joins TRBV6-5 to TRBJ2-5; 7 bases are a match to TRBD1. V lost 6 bases, J lost 1 base, and 5 bases stayed unmatched. Germline lookup yields CDR1 MNHEY and CDR2 SVGAGI. This CDR3 comprises 14 residues. CDR3 region: CASRPGTVQETQYF. The CDR3 nucleotides are TGTGCCAGCAGACCCGGGACAGTCCAAGAGACCCAGTACTTC.

The J gene is TRBJ1-2, the V gene TRBV6-5, with 7 positions matching TRBD1. The trim removed 5 bases at V and 1 base at J, leaving 7 bases unmatched. Germline V gene sequence: CDR1 MNHEY, CDR2 SVGAGI. CDR3 length equals 15 residues. The CDR3 sequence: CASSRDSPYNYGYTF. The DNA of the CDR3 is TGTGCCAGCAGTAGGGACAGCCCTTATAACTATGGCTACACCTTC.

This chain links TRBV4-3 with TRBJ1-3; 7 bases are shared with TRBD1. The CDR3 loop spans 17 amino acids. Germline V gene sequence: CDR1 LGHNA, CDR2 YSLEER. After removal of 3 bases from V and 0 bases from J, the junction contained 8 bases not matched to a gene. The CDR3 sequence is CASSHLQGTRSGNTIYF. In DNA form, the CDR3 reads TGCGCCAGCAGCCACCTACAGGGGACTCGCTCTGGAAACACCATATATTTT.

This chain connects TRBV28 to TRBJ1-1, with D tentatively TRBD1 (5 bases). V lost 5 bases to trimming and J lost 1 base, with 11 bases between them. Germline V gene sequence: CDR1 MDHEN, CDR2 SYDVKM. The CDR3 has 14 amino acids. CDR3 sequence: CASSEGRKNTEAFF. DNA of the CDR3: TGTGCCAGCAGTGAGGGACGGAAGAACACTGAAGCTTTCTTT.

The chain links TRBV19 to TRBJ2-1; 8 bases map to TRBD2. CDR1 LNHDA and CDR2 SQIVND come from the germline V gene (reference sequence). This CDR3 is 16 amino acids long. J was trimmed by 0 bases and V by 7 bases; bases with no gene match: 8. The CDR3 coding sequence is TGTGCCAGTAAAGGACTAGCCCCGAGCTCCTACAATGAGCAGTTCTTC. Amino acids: CASKGLAPSSYNEQFF.

The V call is TRBV19, the J call TRBJ1-2; D remains ambiguous. Trimming took off 3 bases at V and 8 bases at J, with 16 bases between the two ends. CDR3 length equals 14 residues. CDR1 is LNHDA and CDR2 is SQIVND in the germline V gene (reference sequence). The CDR3 nucleotides read TGTGCCAGTAGTATCAAAGGAGGCCCCCCCGGCTACACCTTC. Amino acids: CASSIKGGPPGYTF.

The chain combines TRBV5-1 with TRBJ1-3; no clear D. Trimming stripped 4 bases from V and 1 base from J, with 12 bases between. CDR3 size: 15 residues. The V gene's germline CDR1 is SGHRS and CDR2 YFSETQ. The CDR3 loop is CASSRGRGSGNTIYF. The CDR3 region has the DNA TGCGCCAGCAGCCGCGGGAGAGGATCTGGAAACACCATATATTTT.

The chain uses TRBV19 and TRBJ2-6, with 8 bases aligning to TRBD1. CDR1 is LNHDA and CDR2 is SQIVND in the germline V gene (reference sequence). The CDR3 extends over 17 amino acids. The V segment lost 3 bases and the J segment 2 bases; nucleotides outside the gene matches: 6. The DNA for the CDR3 is TGTGCCAGTAGTATGGGGAAGACAGGGGCTGGGGCCAACGTCCTGACTTTC. Amino acid sequence: CASSMGKTGAGANVLTF.

V is TRBV7-8 and J is TRBJ1-1; unclear D gene. The V gene's germline CDR1 is SGHVS and CDR2 FQNEAQ. The length of the CDR3 is 14 residues. The V gene lost 3 bases and the J gene lost 2 bases, with 10 bases spanning the gap. The CDR3 loop is CASSFVMSNTEAFF. The CDR3 DNA follows: TGTGCCAGCAGCTTCGTCATGTCCAACACTGAAGCTTTCTTT.

J is TRBJ1-4 and V is TRBV7-8; D is uncertain. Trimming removed 0 bases at V and 2 bases at J, with 7 bases between. Per the germline V gene, CDR1 is SGHVS and CDR2 is FQNEAQ. There are 15 residues in the CDR3. The CDR3 here is CASSLAGITNEKLFF. DNA of the CDR3: TGTGCCAGCAGCTTAGCGGGGATTACTAATGAAAAACTGTTTTTT.